This is a list of T cell receptor beta chains from one sample in a study of CD8 T cells in ankylosing spondylitis. Using its own MiXCR run on the 5' RACE reads, TCRdb lists one record per CDR3 protein. The data hold around 6,100 distinct CDR3 sequences, with 2% to 2.5% observed a single time. The sequenced material came from blood, either unsorted or a sorted T cell fraction (not recorded which). These receptors originate from a male donor with ankylosing spondylitis or in good health (not recorded which). The CDR3 runs from the conserved cysteine through the conserved F or W. D genes are given only for firm matches. Only some rows state a clone size, as once, few, many or a class for expanded clones.

V: TRBV9; J: TRBJ2-7; D: NA; size: many; length: 15; DNA: TGTGCCAGCAGCATGGATGACGGACAGTCCTACGAGCAGTACTTC; CDR3: CASSMDDGQSYEQYF
V: TRBV9; J: TRBJ1-1; D: NA; size: many; length: 15; DNA: TGTGCCAGCAGCCCCCCGAGCTCCGGGTTAACTGAAGCTTTCTTT; CDR3: CASSPPSSGLTEAFF
V: TRBV9; J: TRBJ2-2; D: NA; size: medium-sized; length: 16; DNA: TGTGCCAGCAGCGCTAATCCCAGGGAAAATTCCGGGGAGCTGTTTTTT; CDR3: CASSANPRENSGELFF
V: TRBV9; J: TRBJ1-3; D: TRBD1; size: many; length: 15; DNA: TGTGCCAGCAGCGCGGGGACAGGCCCTGGAAACACCATATATTTT; CDR3: CASSAGTGPGNTIYF
V: TRBV9; J: TRBJ2-5; D: NA; size: many; length: 16; DNA: TGTGCCAGCAGTATAGGGGGTAGAGGGGCTCCAGAGACCCAGTACTTC; CDR3: CASSIGGRGAPETQYF
V: TRBV9; J: TRBJ1-2; D: NA; size: medium-sized; length: 15; DNA: TGTGCCAGCAGCGGCGACCGTCGCGCTTTGTACGGCTACACCTTC; CDR3: CASSGDRRALYGYTF
V: TRBV9; J: TRBJ2-7; D: NA; size: medium-sized; length: 14; DNA: TGTGCCAGCAGCCTGGGACATACCTCCTACGAGCAGTACTTC; CDR3: CASSLGHTSYEQYF
V: TRBV9; J: TRBJ2-2; D: NA; size: NA; length: 14; DNA: TGTGCCAACAGCGGCCCGGGGCACAACGGGGAGCTGTTTTTT; CDR3: CANSGPGHNGELFF
V: TRBV9; J: TRBJ2-7; D: TRBD1; size: many; length: 14; DNA: TGTGCCAGCAGCGAGGGACAGGGAAGCTACGAGCAGTACTTC; CDR3: CASSEGQGSYEQYF
V: TRBV9; J: TRBJ2-1; D: NA; size: many; length: 16; DNA: TGTGCCAGCAGCGTAGGAGGGGGGCCCCTACAATTCGAGCAGTTCTTC; CDR3: CASSVGGGPLQFEQFF
V: TRBV9; J: TRBJ2-4; D: NA; size: many; length: 16; DNA: TGTGCCAGCAGCGTCGCTTCTGGCGGAGCCAAAAACATTCAGTACTTC; CDR3: CASSVASGGAKNIQYF
V: TRBV9; J: TRBJ2-1; D: NA; size: many; length: 14; DNA: TGTGCCAGCACCGCAGGGGGCGGGAGTAATGAGCAGTTCTTC; CDR3: CASTAGGGSNEQFF
V: TRBV9; J: TRBJ2-7; D: TRBD1; size: many; length: 13; DNA: TGTGCCAGCAGCGACGGACAGGGCTACGAGCAGTACTTC; CDR3: CASSDGQGYEQYF
V: TRBV9; J: TRBJ2-7; D: NA; size: many; length: 15; DNA: TGTGCCAGCAGCGTAGCCGGCGGTGGGGAGTACGAGCAGTACTTC; CDR3: CASSVAGGGEYEQYF
V: TRBV9; J: TRBJ2-7; D: NA; size: NA; length: 13; DNA: TGTGCCAGCAGCGTAGGTTCATCCTACGAGCAGTACTTC; CDR3: CASSVGSSYEQYF
V: TRBV9; J: TRBJ2-6; D: NA; size: many; length: 15; DNA: TGTGCCAGCAGCCCCCCGAGCTCTGGGGCCAACGTCCTGACTTTC; CDR3: CASSPPSSGANVLTF
V: TRBV9; J: TRBJ2-7; D: NA; size: many; length: 15; DNA: TGTGCCAGCAGCGTAGATGGGGGGAGCTCCTACGAGCAGTACTTC; CDR3: CASSVDGGSSYEQYF
V: TRBV9; J: TRBJ2-3; D: NA; size: medium-sized; length: 12; DNA: TGTGCCAGCAGCGTAGAGGGCTATACGCAGTATTTT; CDR3: CASSVEGYTQYF
V: TRBV9; J: TRBJ2-6; D: NA; size: many; length: 16; DNA: TGTGCCAGCAGCGTTGTGGGGGATGCTGGGGCCAACGTCCTGACTTTC; CDR3: CASSVVGDAGANVLTF
V: TRBV9; J: TRBJ2-5; D: TRBD2; size: NA; length: 15; DNA: TGTGCCAGCACCGGGAGCGGGGCCCTCCAAGAGACCCAGTACTTC; CDR3: CASTGSGALQETQYF
V: TRBV9; J: TRBJ2-3; D: NA; size: many; length: 15; DNA: TGTGCCAGCAGCCTAGGGCACTCGAGCACAGATACGCAGTATTTT; CDR3: CASSLGHSSTDTQYF
V: TRBV9; J: TRBJ2-5; D: NA; size: many; length: 14; DNA: TGTGCCAGCAGCGTTCGTGGGGGTCAAGAGACCCAGTACTTC; CDR3: CASSVRGGQETQYF
V: TRBV9; J: TRBJ2-7; D: TRBD2; size: many; length: 16; DNA: TGTGCCAGCAGCGTAGGGCTAGCGGGAGGGCCTGGCGAGCAGTACTTC; CDR3: CASSVGLAGGPGEQYF
V: TRBV9; J: TRBJ2-2; D: TRBD1; size: many; length: 16; DNA: TGTGCCAGCAGCGTAGCGGGACAGCCGTACACCGGGGAGCTGTTTTTT; CDR3: CASSVAGQPYTGELFF
V: TRBV9; J: TRBJ2-3; D: TRBD2; size: NA; length: 17; DNA: TGTGCCAGCAGCCGACTAGCGGGAGAGCTACCCACAGATACGCAGTATTTT; CDR3: CASSRLAGELPTDTQYF
V: TRBV9; J: TRBJ2-1; D: NA; size: many; length: 13; DNA: TGTGCCAGCACCCAGCCGAGTGTAGGTGAGCAGTTCTTC; CDR3: CASTQPSVGEQFF
V: TRBV9; J: TRBJ1-2; D: NA; size: many; length: 17; DNA: TGTGCCAGCAGCGTAGTCCCCGACGTAGTAAAATCCTATGGCTACACCTTC; CDR3: CASSVVPDVVKSYGYTF
V: TRBV9; J: TRBJ2-3; D: TRBD1; size: many; length: 15; DNA: TGTGCCAGCAGCATACGACAGGGGGAGACAGATACGCAGTATTTT; CDR3: CASSIRQGETDTQYF
V: TRBV9; J: TRBJ2-3; D: NA; size: many; length: 11; DNA: TGTGCCAGCAGCGGGGGAGATACGCAGTATTTT; CDR3: CASSGGDTQYF
V: TRBV23-1; J: TRBJ2-5; D: NA; size: NA; length: 18; DNA: TGCGCCAGCAGTCACCCGGGTCAGGGCGGAGGGGGTTTAGAGACCCAGTACTTC; CDR3: CASSHPGQGGGGLETQYF
V: TRBV9; J: TRBJ2-1; D: NA; size: many; length: 17; DNA: TGTGCCAGCAGCGTAGCGATGTCAGCCTCTTCCTACAATGAGCAGTTCTTC; CDR3: CASSVAMSASSYNEQFF
V: TRBV9; J: TRBJ2-7; D: TRBD2; size: few; length: 14; DNA: TGTGCCAGCAGCCCCGCTAGCGGGGGCTACGAGCAGTACTTC; CDR3: CASSPASGGYEQYF
V: TRBV9; J: TRBJ2-2; D: NA; size: medium-sized; length: 12; DNA: TGTGCCAGCAGCGTAGATGGCGGGGAGCTGTTTTTT; CDR3: CASSVDGGELFF
V: TRBV9; J: TRBJ2-7; D: TRBD1; size: many; length: 14; DNA: TGTGCCAGCAGCGGGGACAGGGGATCGTACGAGCAGTACTTC; CDR3: CASSGDRGSYEQYF
V: TRBV9; J: TRBJ2-7; D: NA; size: many; length: 13; DNA: TGTGCCAGCAGCGTAGACGGGGACTACGAGCAGTACTTC; CDR3: CASSVDGDYEQYF
V: TRBV9; J: TRBJ2-3; D: TRBD1; size: many; length: 14; DNA: TGTGCCAGCAGCCTAGGGGGCTTCTCAGATACGCAGTATTTT; CDR3: CASSLGGFSDTQYF
V: TRBV9; J: TRBJ2-1; D: NA; size: many; length: 15; DNA: TGTGCCAGCAGCGTAGCTACTGGGGTGACCAATGAGCAGTTCTTC; CDR3: CASSVATGVTNEQFF
V: TRBV9; J: TRBJ2-3; D: NA; size: many; length: 12; DNA: TGTGCCAGCAGCAGAGCCCCAGATGCGCAGTATTTT; CDR3: CASSRAPDAQYF
V: TRBV9; J: TRBJ2-6; D: NA; size: many; length: 17; DNA: TGTGCCAGCAGCGTAGGTCTGGTTAGCTCTGGGGCCAACGTCCTGACTTTC; CDR3: CASSVGLVSSGANVLTF
V: TRBV2; J: TRBJ2-7; D: TRBD1; size: many; length: 16; DNA: TGTGCCAGCAGTGTCTCTTTCACAGGGGGAAATGGCGAGCAGTACTTC; CDR3: CASSVSFTGGNGEQYF
V: TRBV9; J: TRBJ2-2; D: NA; size: many; length: 13; DNA: TGTGCCAGCACGGGGCGGAACACCGGGGAGCTGTTTTTT; CDR3: CASTGRNTGELFF